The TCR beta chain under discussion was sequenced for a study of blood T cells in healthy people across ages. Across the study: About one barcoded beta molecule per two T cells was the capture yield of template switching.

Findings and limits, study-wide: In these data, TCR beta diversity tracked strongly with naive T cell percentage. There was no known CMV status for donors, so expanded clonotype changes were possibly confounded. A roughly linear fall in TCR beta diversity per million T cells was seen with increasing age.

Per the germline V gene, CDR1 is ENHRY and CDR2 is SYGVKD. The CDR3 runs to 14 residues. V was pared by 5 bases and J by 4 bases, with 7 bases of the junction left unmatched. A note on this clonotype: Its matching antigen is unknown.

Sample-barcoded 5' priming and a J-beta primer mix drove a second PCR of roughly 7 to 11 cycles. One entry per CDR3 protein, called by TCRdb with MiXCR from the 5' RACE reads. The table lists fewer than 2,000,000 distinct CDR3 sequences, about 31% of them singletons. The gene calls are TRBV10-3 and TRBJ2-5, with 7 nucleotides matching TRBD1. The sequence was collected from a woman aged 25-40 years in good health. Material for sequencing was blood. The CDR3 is CAISTLGQLETQYF. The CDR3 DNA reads TGTGCCATCAGTACCCTGGGACAGCTAGAGACCCAGTACTTC.